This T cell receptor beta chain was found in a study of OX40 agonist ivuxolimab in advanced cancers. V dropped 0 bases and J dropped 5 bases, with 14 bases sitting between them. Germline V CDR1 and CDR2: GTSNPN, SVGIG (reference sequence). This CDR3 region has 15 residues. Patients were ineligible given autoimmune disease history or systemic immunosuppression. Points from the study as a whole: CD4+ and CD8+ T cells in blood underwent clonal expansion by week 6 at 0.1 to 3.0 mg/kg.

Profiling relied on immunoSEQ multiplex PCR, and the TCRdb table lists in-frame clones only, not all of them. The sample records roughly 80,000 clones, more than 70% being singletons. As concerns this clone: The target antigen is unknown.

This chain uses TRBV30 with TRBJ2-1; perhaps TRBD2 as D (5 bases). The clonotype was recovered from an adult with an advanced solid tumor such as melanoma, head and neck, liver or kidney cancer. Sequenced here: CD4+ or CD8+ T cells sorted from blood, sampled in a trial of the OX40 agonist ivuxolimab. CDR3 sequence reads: CAWSVGTRSHNEQFF. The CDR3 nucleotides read TGTGCCTGGAGTGTAGGTACTAGAAGCCACAATGAGCAGTTCTTC.